The 18 T cell receptor beta chains below were found in one sample sequenced in a study of T cell repertoires in cytomegalovirus infection (dated by TCRdb to 2018 to 2020). Per the publication, the treatment or condition label means: in vitro stimulation with specific CMV peptide epitopes to enrich CMV-specific T cells. These receptors' targets are unknown. Data came from an Illumina HiSeq 1500. TCRdb reprocessed the public reads (quality trimming at Q25 with fastp, clone calling with MiXCR) and kept in-frame beta chains. Every CDR3 protein is listed once, alongside the most common genes and DNA of its rows. The sample table shows under 850,000 distinct CDR3 sequences, and 33% are seen once. About 20% of the sample comes from the top ten. The material sequenced was cultured PBMCs, taken from culture after CMV antigen stimulation. The receptors shown here come from a human donor in good health (CMV status not recorded). Some clones in this sample may be carry-over from other donors' samples.

The rearrangement joins TRBV20-1 to TRBJ1-2, with 7 bases fitting TRBD1. Germline assignment: CDR1 DFQATT and CDR2 SNEGSKA (reference sequence). V lost 5 bases and J lost 6; bases outside the gene matches: 12. This CDR3 has 14 residues. In DNA form, the CDR3 reads TGCAGTGCTCCCCTGCCTAGACAGGGTGATGGCTACACCTTC. Its translation is CSAPLPRQGDGYTF.

This sequence joins TRBV12-3 or TRBV12-4 and TRBJ2-7, with 8 bases fitting TRBD1. V dropped 1 base and J dropped 5; count of bases not matched to a gene: 13. The CDR3 consists of 17 residues. In nucleotides, the CDR3 is TGTGCCAGCAGTTTAGGCCCCCCAAGACAGGGGATGCACGAGCAGTACTTC. It specifies CASSLGPPRQGMHEQYF.

This clonotype was seen a few times. The chain employs TRBV7-2 and TRBJ2-1; D remains unclear. Germline-derived CDR1 and CDR2 are SGHTA and FQGNSA. Between the trimmed V and J ends, which lost 4 bases and 8 bases, there was a span of 15 bases. This CDR3 spans 14 amino acids. The CDR3 spells CASSSPHRFYEQFF. The CDR3 bases are TGTGCCAGCAGCTCCCCCCATAGGTTCTATGAGCAGTTCTTC.

This clonotype has a count of ten or more. V and J are TRBV7-2 and TRBJ2-2; 8 bases agree with TRBD1. Germline assignment: CDR1 SGHTA and CDR2 FQGNSA. V dropped 5 bases and J dropped 5; count of bases not matched to a gene: 7. CDR3 length: 15 residues. The CDR3 nucleotides are TGTGCCAGCAGCCAAGGACAGGGAAGGACCGGGGAGCTGTTTTTT. It encodes CASSQGQGRTGELFF.

This clonotype has only a few counts. The chain joins TRBV7-2 to TRBJ2-5; possible D gene TRBD2, 5 bases. V was shortened by 0 bases and J by 7 bases, with 12 bases between the two germline ends. CDR1 is SGHTA and CDR2 is FQGNSA in the germline V gene. The CDR3 totals 14 residues. The CDR3 sequence: CASSLALGGATQYF. DNA for the CDR3: TGTGCCAGCAGCTTAGCGCTTGGAGGTGCGACCCAGTACTTC.

The rearrangement links TRBV10-3 to TRBJ1-3; D is perhaps TRBD1 (5 bases). The CDR3 is 16 residues long. From germline, CDR1 is ENHRY and CDR2 SYGVKD. V was trimmed by 3 bases and J by 1 base, leaving 13 bases between them. CDR3: CAISDGREWSGNTIYF. DNA of the CDR3: TGTGCCATCAGTGATGGCAGGGAGTGGTCTGGAAACACCATATATTTT.

This clonotype has a count of ten or more. The chain couples TRBV7-2 to TRBJ2-3; no reliable D call. This CDR3 is 13 amino acids long. Germline values: CDR1 SGHTA, CDR2 FQGNSA. Trimming removed 5 bases from V and 4 bases from J, with 10 bases in between. The chain's CDR3 is CASSLNLADTQYF. DNA for the CDR3: TGTGCCAGCAGCCTAAACCTCGCAGATACGCAGTATTTT.

The chain combines TRBV18 with TRBJ2-1; D is possibly TRBD2 (6 bases). Per germline, CDR1 KGHSH and CDR2 LQKENI. The CDR3 consists of 15 residues. Trimming cost V 6 bases and J 2 bases, with 14 bases left between them. CDR3 DNA sequence: TGTGCCAGCTCTCCTCAGGCGGGAACCTACAATGAGCAGTTCTTC. Amino acids: CASSPQAGTYNEQFF.

There are a few counts of this clonotype. The genes are TRBV6-5 and TRBJ2-3, with 7 bases that match TRBD2. J lost 6 bases, V lost 6 bases, and 6 bases had no gene match. This CDR3 is 13 amino acids long. The germline gives CDR1 MNHEY, CDR2 SVGAGI. CDR3 in amino acids: CASRRGSQDTQYF. The CDR3, as DNA: TGTGCCAGCAGGCGCGGGAGCCAGGATACGCAGTATTTT.

This clonotype was recorded at least ten times. This chain joins TRBV7-2 and TRBJ2-5; the D gene could be TRBD1 or TRBD2 (6 bases each). Between the trimmed V and J ends, which lost 0 bases and 3 bases, there was a span of 8 bases. CDR3 size: 14 residues. CDR1 SGHTA and CDR2 FQGNSA come from the germline V gene. CDR3 region: CASSLAGGEETQYF. As DNA, the CDR3 is TGTGCCAGCAGCTTAGCGGGGGGCGAAGAGACCCAGTACTTC.

This clonotype has only a few counts. The genes are TRBV11-2 and TRBJ2-2; TRBD2 aligns across 10 bases. V lost 1 base and J lost 6; bases outside the gene matches: 8. Germline CDR1 is SGHAT and CDR2 is FQNNGV. The CDR3 runs 17 residues. The CDR3 DNA reads as TGTGCCAGCAGCTTAGTCCCGAGCGGGGGGGTTCCCGGGGAGCTGTTTTTT. As protein: CASSLVPSGGVPGELFF.

This clonotype has a count of ten or more. The V and J genes are TRBV7-2 and TRBJ1-1; D is uncertain. Germline V CDR1 and CDR2: SGHTA, FQGNSA. Trimming took off 2 bases at V and 1 base at J, with 5 bases between the two ends. This CDR3 has 13 amino acids. The CDR3 bases are TGTGCCAGCAGCTTACAGCCGAACACTGAAGCTTTCTTT. Its translation is CASSLQPNTEAFF.

This clonotype is a singleton in its sample. V is TRBV6-6 and J is TRBJ1-1; D is unresolved. The CDR3 totals 13 residues. Germline V gives CDR1 MNHNY, CDR2 SVGAGI (reference sequence). Between the trimmed V and J ends, which lost 7 bases and 8 bases, there was a span of 17 bases. Written as DNA, the CDR3 is TGTGCCAGCACACGCGTCCCCGAGACCGAAGCTTTCTTT. Protein sequence: CASTRVPETEAFF.

This clonotype was seen only a few times. The V gene is TRBV20-1, the J gene TRBJ2-3; TRBD2 might be the D (7 bases). The CDR3 is 14 amino acids. Germline V lookup: CDR1 DFQATT, CDR2 SNEGSKA (reference sequence). V was clipped by 3 bases and J by 2 bases, with 12 bases between them. The CDR3 DNA sequence: TGCAGTGCTAGGGGGGGGCCTGCCACAGATACGCAGTATTTT. Encoded protein: CSARGGPATDTQYF.

The chain links TRBV5-5 to TRBJ2-6, with TRBD1 identical over 8 bases. The CDR3 is made up of 19 amino acids. V lost 4 bases, J lost 15 bases, and 27 bases stayed unmatched. Germline V CDR1 and CDR2: SGHKS, YYEKEE (reference sequence). DNA of the CDR3: TGTGCCAGCAGCGGTAGGGACAGGATTACTCTATCAGGGAAGTTAGCCCTGACTTTC. Protein product: CASSGRDRITLSGKLALTF.

The rearrangement joins TRBV6-2 or TRBV6-3 to TRBJ2-6; 7 bases agree with TRBD1. With 0 bases clipped from V and 3 bases from J, the junction kept 23 bases outside the gene matches. The CDR3 runs to 23 residues. Looked up from germline, CDR1 is MNHEY and CDR2 is SVGEGT. For the CDR3, the DNA is TGTGCCAGCAGTTACTCAATAACCCCACCTCGCAAAATGACAGGGTATGGGGCCAACGTCCTGACTTTC. Translation gives CASSYSITPPRKMTGYGANVLTF.

V is TRBV7-8 and J is TRBJ2-3; D ambiguous. Germline V gene sequence: CDR1 SGHVS, CDR2 FQNEAQ. This CDR3 has 16 amino acids. V shed 0 bases and J shed 0 bases, with 10 bases lying between them. The CDR3: CASSLAHGWSTDTQYF. CDR3 bases: TGTGCCAGCAGCTTAGCGCACGGGTGGAGCACAGATACGCAGTATTTT. Full variable domain (remainder filled in from reference TRBV7-8 and TRBJ2-3): GAGVSQSPRYKVAKRGQDVALRCDPISGHVSLFWYQQALGQGPEFLTYFQNEAQLDKSGLPSDRFFAERPEGSVSTLKIQRTQQEDSAVYLCASSLAHGWSTDTQYFGPGTRLTVL.

The chain links TRBV6-6 to TRBJ1-4, with a possible D match to TRBD1 (6 bases). CDR1 and CDR2 from the germline V gene are MNHNY and SVGAGI (reference sequence). The CDR3 extends over 15 amino acids. V was shortened by 2 bases and J by 8 bases, with 15 bases between the two germline ends. CDR3 nucleotides: TGTGCCAGCAGTTACGGGGGCGAAGAGATCGAAAAACTGTTTTTT. It encodes CASSYGGEEIEKLFF.